The text below deals with one T cell receptor (beta chain). Its antigen is not yet known. One base away there is no much larger clone; base qualities are not given. Donors were 39 systemically healthy Caucasian individuals from Russia aged roughly 6 to 90 years. Each donor gave ten milliliters of peripheral blood, collected into EDTA-treated Vacutainer tubes. PBMCs were isolated by Ficoll-Paque density-gradient centrifugation, with at least 7 million obtained per sample. Trizol reagent was used to extract total RNA from the PBMCs, yielding at least 6 micrograms per sample. Naive CD45RAhigh/CD27high T cell percentages were measured by flow cytometry on a PBMC aliquot from every donor. The data originate from a study of blood T cells in healthy people across ages (dated by TCRdb to 2015 to 2017). Some background on the complete study: In model experiments, roughly one uniquely barcoded TCR beta cDNA molecule per two T cells was captured by template switching. To avoid experimental bias, donors of different ages were distributed randomly across sequencing lanes. The donors were divided into four age groups: young (average around 17 years), middle-aged (about 40), aged (approximately 64) and long-lived (82). For two donors (one aged 18 to 29 and one aged 80 or older), the study analyzed two additional independent replicas of 1 million unique cDNA reads from the same blood draw. To track age-related changes in TCR beta repertoire diversity, the study relied on deep sequencing normalized with unique cDNA molecular identifiers.

The CDR3 numbers 19 residues from cysteine through phenylalanine. CDR3 DNA is the only sequence kept; it has 57 bases, read in frame from the first base. The germline V gene yields SGHTA for CDR1 and FQGNSA for CDR2. Germline trimming amounts to 0 bases on V and 0 bases on J, with 4 as the count of junction bases outside the gene matches. The paper's findings and limits, for the study overall: Since profiling was done on bulk unsorted PBMCs, naive and antigen-experienced compartments could not be conclusively compared. Because donor CMV infection status was unknown, age-related changes in expanded clonotypes were potentially confounded. Estimates of total diversity based on one million sequenced T cells were considered lower bounds and underestimates. As age increased, observed TCR beta diversity per million T cells dropped in a roughly linear way, and a significant reduction was already evident by age 40. Compared with the aged group, the long-lived group had more naive CD4+ T cells, fewer expanded clones and increased TCR diversity, a pattern suggesting age selection. Observed TCR beta diversity correlated strongly with the percentage of naive T cells measured by flow cytometry.

Library creation used 5' RACE. The instrument was an Illumina HiSeq 2500. A second PCR of roughly 6 to 11 cycles was run with a J-beta primer mix and a sample-barcoded 5' primer. A template-switch 5' adaptor carrying 12 random nucleotides introduced a unique molecular identifier onto each TCR beta cDNA molecule. Each sample yielded at least 3 million CDR3-containing paired-end reads. All of the RNA was converted into first-strand cDNA using the Mint cDNA synthesis kit, with a TRBC-specific oligonucleotide serving as the primer. Following uracil-DNA glycosylase treatment, a first 18-cycle PCR with universal primers M1SS and BC2_uni_R was performed on all cDNA. The authors' pipeline ran thus. Each sample was normalized by randomly selecting 1 million high-quality reads, each carrying a distinct molecular identifier. Instead of being binned into consensus sequences, reads with shared molecular identifiers were discarded. MiTCR, set to a Q25 quality threshold and the strictest error-elimination algorithm, was used for CDR3 identification, clonotype clustering and error correction. A nonparametric unseen species model with Euler transformation was used to estimate lower-bound total TCR beta diversity. TCRdb trimmed the raw reads at Q25, called clones with MiXCR and kept productive beta chains. Each CDR3 protein appears once, grouped with its most common genes and DNA. TCRdb, not the original authors, processed these V and J calls. The sample yields hundreds of thousands of distinct CDR3 sequences; 56% were counted once. The ten largest clonotypes hold under 30% of the sample.

The V and J genes are TRBV7-2 and TRBJ1-6; TRBD1 aligns with 11 central bases. The clonotype was recovered from a man aged 35 to 55 in good health. Sequenced: blood. CDR3 region: CASSLALGQGDSYNSPLHF. The bases read TGTGCCAGCAGCTTAGCTTTGGGACAGGGGGACTCCTATAATTCACCCCTCCACTTT.